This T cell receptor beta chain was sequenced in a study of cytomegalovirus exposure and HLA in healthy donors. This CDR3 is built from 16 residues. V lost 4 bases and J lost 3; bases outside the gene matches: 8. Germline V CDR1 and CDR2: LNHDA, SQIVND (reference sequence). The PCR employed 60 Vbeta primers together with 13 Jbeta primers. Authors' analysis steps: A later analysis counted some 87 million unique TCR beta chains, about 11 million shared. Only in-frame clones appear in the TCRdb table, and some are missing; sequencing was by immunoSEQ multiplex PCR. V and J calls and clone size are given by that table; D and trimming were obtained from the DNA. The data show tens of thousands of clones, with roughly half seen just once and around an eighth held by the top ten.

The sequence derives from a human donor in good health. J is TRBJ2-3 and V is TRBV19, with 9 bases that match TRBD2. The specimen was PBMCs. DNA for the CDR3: TGTGCCAGTAGTACTTCTAGCGGGAATTGGACAGATACGCAGTATTTT. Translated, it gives CASSTSSGNWTDTQYF.